One sample yielded the 9 T cell receptor beta chains listed below, sequenced in a study of shared clonotypes between healthy human individuals. The protocol was immunoSEQ multiplex PCR, while the TCRdb copy is restricted to in-frame clones and leaves out a portion. The sample comprises millions of clones, 85% to 95% of which are singletons, and around 1.7% rests with the top ten. Naive-designated CD8 cells lacked CD45RO, were positively enriched for CCR7, and omitted terminally differentiated effector memory CD45RA+ cells. The sequencing sample was made of naive CD8+ T cells from PBMCs. The receptors come from a man aged 18-30 years in good health. Some clones in this sample may be carry-over from other donors' samples.

V is TRBV4-3 and J is TRBJ2-5; D ambiguous. The DNA end is a closer match to TRBJ2-7, so the J assignment may be wrong. This CDR3 has 14 residues. The germline V gene encodes CDR1 LGHNA and CDR2 YSLEER. The CDR3 reads CASSQGTLTYEQYF. The CDR3 nucleotides are TGCGCCAGCAGCCAAGGGACCCTGACTTACGAGCAGTACTTC.

The chain recombines TRBV6-5 with TRBJ2-1, with 9 bases matching TRBD1. Looked up from germline, CDR1 is MNHEY and CDR2 is SVGAGI. The CDR3 totals 15 residues. The J segment lost 3 bases and the V segment lost 6 bases, leaving 6 bases of the junction unmatched. The CDR3 DNA follows: TGTGCCAGCAGGGTGGGACAGGGTAACTACAATGAGCAGTTCTTC. Protein product: CASRVGQGNYNEQFF.

This rearrangement joins TRBV11-2 to TRBJ2-7, with 8 bases that match TRBD2. The junction had 3 bases not matched to a gene; V was cut back by 7 bases and J by 1 base. Germline V gives CDR1 SGHAT, CDR2 FQNNGV. The CDR3 loop spans 13 amino acids. The CDR3 nucleotides read TGTGCCAGCAACGGACTAGCTTCCTACGAGCAGTACTTC. Translated, it gives CASNGLASYEQYF.

The chain joins TRBV7-9 to TRBJ2-7, with D perhaps matching TRBD2 (5 bases). Between the trimmed V and J ends, which lost 5 bases and 3 bases, there was a span of 11 bases. This CDR3 region has 13 residues. Germline values: CDR1 SEHNR, CDR2 FQNEAQ (reference sequence). The CDR3 DNA reads as TGTGCCAGCAGCAACGGACTGAACTACGAGCAGTACTTC. Protein: CASSNGLNYEQYF.

This chain connects TRBV7-2 to TRBJ2-7, with D tentatively TRBD2 (6 bases). V was pared by 3 bases and J by 3 bases, with 12 bases between. The CDR3 consists of 14 residues. Germline CDR1 and CDR2: SGHTA and FQGNSA. The CDR3 DNA is TGTGCCAGCAGCTTGCGGGGAGCGAACTACGAGCAGTACTTC. Translated: CASSLRGANYEQYF.

The rearrangement joins TRBV28 to TRBJ1-2; 9 nucleotides align to TRBD1. The CDR3 runs to 13 residues. The J segment lost 6 bases and the V segment lost 8 bases, leaving 7 bases of the junction unmatched. Germline CDR1 is MDHEN and CDR2 is SYDVKM. CDR3 sequence (DNA): TGTGCCAGCGAAACACAGGGGGCGCATGGCTACACCTTC. Residues: CASETQGAHGYTF.

This chain joins TRBV5-1 and TRBJ2-4, with D perhaps matching TRBD1 (6 bases). CDR1 is SGHRS, CDR2 YFSETQ, per germline. Deletions cut 4 bases from V and 0 bases from J, with 14 bases between. CDR3 length: 16 residues. The CDR3 nucleotides read TGCGCCAGCAGCCCCGGGACACCTCTAGCCAAAAACATTCAGTACTTC. Protein product: CASSPGTPLAKNIQYF.

The chain combines TRBV28 with TRBJ1-4, with D hard to call. Per germline, CDR1 MDHEN and CDR2 SYDVKM. The CDR3 totals 17 residues. V was trimmed by 5 bases and J by 7 bases, leaving 23 bases between them. CDR3 protein: CASSLPPPDVVGEKLFF. The DNA of the CDR3 is TGTGCCAGCAGTCTTCCACCACCGGACGTTGTGGGTGAAAAACTGTTTTTT. The full variable domain, in which reference TRBV28 and TRBJ1-4 provide the parts outside the CDR3, is DVKVTQSSRYLVKRTGEKVFLECVQDMDHENMFWYRQDPGLGLRLIYFSYDVKMKEKGDIPEGYSVSREKKERFSLILESASTNQTSMYLCASSLPPPDVVGEKLFFGSGTQLSVL.

This chain connects TRBV7-3 to TRBJ2-2; D gene uncertain. This CDR3 has 12 residues. The germline V gene encodes CDR1 SGHTA and CDR2 FQGTGA. Between the trimmed V and J ends, which lost 4 bases and 6 bases, there was a span of 6 bases. CDR3 DNA: TGTGCCAGCAGCTCGGCACCCGGGGAGCTGTTTTTT. Translation: CASSSAPGELFF.